This T cell receptor beta chain was found in a study of post-analysis software for immune sequencing data. Study information: Several disease courses (relapsing-remitting, secondary progressive and progressive-relapsing) of multiple sclerosis were included.

Sequencing libraries made from TCR beta cDNA carried unique molecular identifiers. Each batch of roughly 0.9 to 11 million T cells produced 450,000 to 500,000 cDNA molecules. TCRdb passed the PCR reads through MiXCR, listing each CDR3 protein once. Of about 770,000 distinct CDR3 sequences in the sample, more than 45% were seen once. The CDR3 consists of 15 residues. CDR1 SGHRS and CDR2 YFSETQ come from the germline V gene. J was trimmed by 6 bases and V by 4 bases; bases with no gene match: 8. Note on this clonotype: As yet, its antigen is unknown.

The study, taken as a whole, reports: Significantly decreased normalized Chao1 diversity was recorded for multiple sclerosis patients relative to controls. Controls had lower frequencies than patients of about 5 TRBV segments, which included TRBV5-6, TRBV5-1 and TRBV20-1.

This clonotype originated in a girl aged 5-17 years with multiple sclerosis. The chain employs TRBV5-1 and TRBJ2-1; 9 bases match TRBD1. Sequencing input: blood. The CDR3 reads CASSPRTGDSNEQFF. The CDR3 DNA follows: TGCGCCAGCAGCCCCAGGACAGGGGATTCCAATGAGCAGTTCTTC.